These 16 T cell receptor beta chains were all obtained from the same sample, sequenced in a study of Ad26.COV2.S vaccination and SARS-CoV-2 variants. This table comes from immunoSEQ multiplex PCR, and its TCRdb copy is limited to in-frame clones, with some not included. The table shows 300,000 to 500,000 clones, with about 85% occurring only once. Described treatment: 15 to 20 received Ad26.COV2.S at low or high dose, single or two shots; roughly five received placebo; per-sample allocation not given. Sampling took place 63 days after the first vaccine or placebo injection. The source material was peripheral blood, sampled in a trial of Ad26.COV2.S vaccine versus placebo. These receptors were collected from a person aged 18-60 years who received the Ad26.COV2.S COVID-19 vaccine or a placebo.

The genes are TRBV4-1 and TRBJ2-2, with D hard to call. The length of the CDR3 is 16 residues. V was cut by 0 bases and J by 1 base, with 9 bases left in between. CDR1 and CDR2 (germline): MGHRA, YSYEKL. The CDR3 DNA is TGCGCCAGCAGCCAAGATCCTTCCGTGAACACCGGGGAGCTGTTTTTT. Translation gives CASSQDPSVNTGELFF.

CDR3 DNA: TGTGCCAGCAGCCAAACCCCCGGGGAGCTGTTTTTT. Residues: CASSQTPGELFF. V gene TRBV12-3 or TRBV12-4 combines with J gene TRBJ2-2; D is undetermined. Trimming pared 6 bases from V and 6 bases from J, leaving 8 bases between. The length of the CDR3 is 12 residues.

V is TRBV6-5 and J is TRBJ1-3; weak D call: TRBD1 (6 bases). Trimming cost V 9 bases and J 0 bases, with 9 bases left between them. Per germline, CDR1 MNHEY and CDR2 SVGAGI. The CDR3 runs 13 residues. Written as DNA, the CDR3 is TGTGCCAGTACAGGGACCTCTGGAAACACCATATATTTT. Its protein is CASTGTSGNTIYF.

The sample holds a few counts of this clone. CDR3 sequence reads: CASSPRELGQGGYGYTF. As DNA, the CDR3 is TGTGCCAGCTCACCCCGGGAGCTTGGACAGGGAGGCTATGGCTACACCTTC. The chain combines TRBV18 with TRBJ1-2, with 8 bases identical to TRBD1. Trimming at V came to 3 bases and at J to 4 bases, leaving 13 bases not matched to a gene. CDR3 length equals 17 residues. Per germline, CDR1 KGHSH and CDR2 LQKENI.

The gene calls are TRBV7-2 and TRBJ1-4, with D unresolved. CDR1 is SGHTA and CDR2 is FQGNSA in the germline V gene. The CDR3 spans 15 residues. V lost 5 bases to trimming and J lost 8 bases, with 18 bases between them. The CDR3 loop reads CASSQDGLLTEKLFF. The CDR3 DNA follows: TGTGCCAGCAGCCAAGACGGGTTACTAACAGAAAAACTGTTTTTT.

This chain links TRBV11-2 with TRBJ2-7; D unclear. Trimming pared 0 bases from V and 3 bases from J, leaving 15 bases between. CDR1 is SGHAT and CDR2 is FQNNGV in the germline V gene. The CDR3 has 16 amino acids. CDR3 residues: CASSLEVVRTDYEQYF. The CDR3 bases are TGTGCCAGCAGCTTAGAAGTGGTCAGGACCGACTACGAGCAGTACTTC.

The J gene is TRBJ1-1, the V gene TRBV7-9; the match to TRBD1 covers 7 bases. CDR1 is SEHNR and CDR2 is FQNEAQ in the germline V gene (reference sequence). The CDR3 runs to 15 residues. Germline trimming cut 6 bases from V and 0 bases from J; bases unmatched to any gene: 7. CDR3 loop: CASSSTGRMNTEAFF. The CDR3 nucleotides are TGTGCCAGCAGTTCGACAGGGCGAATGAACACTGAAGCTTTCTTT.

The chain is built from TRBV11-2 and TRBJ2-7; the D is unclear. The CDR3 contains 13 residues. CDR1 is SGHAT, CDR2 FQNNGV, per germline. Trimming took off 6 bases at V and 3 bases at J, with 12 bases between the two ends. CDR3 bases: TGTGCCAGCAGGGACGCCTCTAGCTACGAGCAGTACTTC. Amino acid sequence: CASRDASSYEQYF.

The rearrangement joins TRBV29-1 to TRBJ1-2, with D perhaps matching TRBD1 (6 bases). CDR1 and CDR2 (germline): SQVTM, ANQGSEA. V lost 6 bases, J lost 12 bases, and 14 bases lay in between. The CDR3 covers 10 residues. The CDR3 loop reads CSVEQGIDTF. For the CDR3, the DNA is TGCAGCGTCGAACAGGGAATAGACACCTTC.

The chain carries TRBV6-2 or TRBV6-3 and TRBJ2-1, with 11 bases lining up with TRBD2. J was trimmed by 0 bases and V by 5 bases; bases with no gene match: 6. The CDR3 spans 17 residues. The V gene's germline CDR1 is MNHEY and CDR2 SVGEGT. CDR3 region: CASSPSSGGTSYNEQFF. For the CDR3, the DNA is TGTGCCAGCAGTCCCTCTAGCGGGGGGACCTCCTACAATGAGCAGTTCTTC.

The rearrangement links TRBV19 to TRBJ1-1; 12 bases fit TRBD1. This CDR3 has 14 residues. Germline V gives CDR1 LNHDA, CDR2 SQIVND (reference sequence). The junction had 9 bases not matched to a gene; V was cut back by 9 bases and J by 7 bases. CDR3 sequence (DNA): TGTGCCAGCACCGGGACAGGGGGCGTTGGTGAAGCTTTCTTT. It specifies CASTGTGGVGEAFF.

The chain links TRBV9 to TRBJ2-3; 11 positions agree with TRBD2. This CDR3 is built from 15 residues. V gave up 1 base and J gave up 5 bases; unmatched junction bases: 3. Germline V gives CDR1 SGDLS, CDR2 YYNGEE. CDR3 in amino acids: CASSVPSGGLDTQYF. CDR3 sequence (DNA): TGTGCCAGCAGCGTACCTAGCGGGGGGCTAGATACGCAGTATTTT.

CDR3 coding DNA: TGCGCCAGCAGCAGGGACAGCCTTTTTTTCAATGAGCAGTTCTTC. Its protein product is CASSRDSLFFNEQFF. The gene calls are TRBV10-2 and TRBJ2-1, with TRBD1 matching 7 bases. Germline values: CDR1 WSHSY, CDR2 SAAADI. The V and J ends lost 6 bases and 6 bases, in that order; junction bases with no gene match: 11. There are 15 residues in the CDR3.

The genes are TRBV5-8 and TRBJ2-7; TRBD1 might be the D (6 bases). The germline CDR1 and CDR2 sequences are SGHTS and YDEGEE. The CDR3 has 17 amino acids. V lost 4 bases and J lost 4, with 24 bases in between. Here the CDR3 reads CASSPLDRTIRVYEQYF. The CDR3 DNA sequence: TGTGCCAGCAGCCCCCTCGACAGGACCATAAGAGTATACGAGCAGTACTTC.

The chain joins TRBV6-2 or TRBV6-3 to TRBJ1-3; D unclear. Between the trimmed V and J ends, which lost 5 bases and 0 bases, there was a span of 8 bases. The CDR3 totals 14 residues. Germline V gene data show CDR1 as MNHEY and CDR2 as SVGEGT. The CDR3 reads CASSRAPSGNTIYF. The DNA for the CDR3 is TGTGCCAGCAGTCGGGCGCCCTCTGGAAACACCATATATTTT.

The chain carries TRBV7-2 and TRBJ2-3; 8 bases are a match to TRBD2. Trimming at V came to 2 bases and at J to 4 bases, leaving 8 bases not matched to a gene. Germline V gives CDR1 SGHTA, CDR2 FQGNSA. CDR3 length equals 16 residues. The CDR3 protein is CASSLIGAGGSDTQYF. CDR3 nucleotides: TGTGCCAGCAGCTTAATAGGGGCGGGGGGATCAGATACGCAGTATTTT.